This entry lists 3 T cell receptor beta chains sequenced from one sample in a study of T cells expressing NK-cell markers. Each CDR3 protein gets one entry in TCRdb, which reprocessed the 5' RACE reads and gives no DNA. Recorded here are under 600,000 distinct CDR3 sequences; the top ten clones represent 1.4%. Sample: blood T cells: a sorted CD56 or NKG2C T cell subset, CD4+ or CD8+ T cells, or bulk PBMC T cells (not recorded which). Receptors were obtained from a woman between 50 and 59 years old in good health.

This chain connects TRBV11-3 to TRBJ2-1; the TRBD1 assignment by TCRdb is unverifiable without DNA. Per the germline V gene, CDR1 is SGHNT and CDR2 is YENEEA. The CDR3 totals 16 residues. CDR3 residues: CASSFLLGVSYNEQFF.

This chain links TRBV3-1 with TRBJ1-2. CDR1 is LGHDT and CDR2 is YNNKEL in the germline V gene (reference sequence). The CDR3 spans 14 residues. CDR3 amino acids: CASSPKAKAYGYTF.

The CDR3 sequence: CASSTQVRQKNTEAFF. The chain employs TRBV5-1 and TRBJ1-1. The CDR3 loop spans 16 amino acids. The V gene's germline CDR1 is SGHRS and CDR2 YFSETQ.